This TCR beta chain derives from a study of monozygotic twins with inflammatory bowel disease. Points on this clonotype: Its matching antigen is unknown.

TCRdb re-called the 5' RACE reads and gives one entry per CDR3 protein, without DNA. Seen in this sample are about 160,000 distinct CDR3 sequences; the ten most common clones hold approximately 2.8%. Someone took a 2.5 ml blood sample from each of the donors. Germline V gene lookup returns CDR1 LNHDA and CDR2 SQIVND (reference sequence). The CDR3 length is 17 residues. The study, taken as a whole, reports: People with IBD had fewer clonotypes in common with others than healthy twins did, especially with disease activity.

The rearrangement links TRBV19 to TRBJ2-1; TCRdb selects TRBD1, and the lack of DNA leaves this call unchecked. The specimen was blood. The source of this sequence is a human donor with ulcerative colitis or Crohn's disease, or a healthy co-twin of an affected twin (not recorded which). CDR3 residues: CASSLRQDSWVGNEQFF.